The present entry profiles one T cell receptor beta chain with its context. The source of the sample is a study of blood T cell repertoires in COVID-19. Germline CDR1 SGDLS, CDR2 YYNGEE. With 0 bases clipped from V and 7 bases from J, the junction kept 7 bases outside the gene matches. The CDR3 sequence is 14 residues long. Measured with immunoSEQ multiplex PCR; TCRdb has only the in-frame clones, and not every one. Of 150,000 to 200,000 clones listed, 88% are singletons. The source is a man aged 60 to 69 with acute or convalescent COVID-19. Sequencing input: peripheral blood. The V gene is TRBV9, the J gene TRBJ2-7; 7 bases are shared with TRBD2. This CDR3 reads CASSVDGTTREQYF. In nucleotides, the CDR3 is TGTGCCAGCAGCGTAGACGGGACTACGCGGGAGCAGTACTTC. Using reference TRBV9 and TRBJ2-7 for the parts outside the CDR3, the full variable domain is DSGVTQTPKHLITATGQRVTLRCSPRSGDLSVYWYQQSLDQGLQFLIQYYNGEERAKGNILERFSAQQFPDLHSELNLSSLELGDSALYFCASSVDGTTREQYFGPGTRLTVT.